Below, 6 T cell receptor beta chains from the same sample are listed, as sequenced in a study of OX40 agonist ivuxolimab in advanced cancers. Here immunoSEQ multiplex PCR was the method, and the copy in TCRdb shows in-frame clones only, minus some. The table shows tens of thousands of clones, with 65% to 85% occurring only once. The sample in question was CD4+ or CD8+ T cells sorted from blood, obtained in a trial of the OX40 agonist ivuxolimab. Receptors originate from an adult with an advanced solid tumor such as melanoma, head and neck, liver or kidney cancer.

The chain carries TRBV5-8 and TRBJ2-5; D may be TRBD1 (6 bases). Between the trimmed V and J ends, which lost 5 bases and 2 bases, there was a span of 10 bases. Per the germline V gene, CDR1 is SGHTS and CDR2 is YDEGEE. The CDR3 has 13 amino acids. CDR3 protein: CASSRQVQETQYF. The CDR3 nucleotides are TGTGCCAGCAGTAGACAGGTACAAGAGACCCAGTACTTC.

This chain connects TRBV30 to TRBJ1-4; D perhaps matches TRBD1 (5 bases). The ends were cut back, 3 bases at V and 8 bases at J, with 19 bases in the middle. This CDR3 is 15 amino acids long. Germline V gene lookup returns CDR1 GTSNPN and CDR2 SVGIG (reference sequence). CDR3 sequence (DNA): TGTGCCTGGAGCGGAACAGGCACCCTTCGCGAAAAACTGTTTTTT. It is translated as CAWSGTGTLREKLFF.

The chain combines TRBV6-5 with TRBJ1-3; possibly TRBD1 for D (5 bases). The germline V gene encodes CDR1 MNHEY and CDR2 SVGAGI. V gave up 10 bases and J gave up 2 bases, with 9 bases separating them. This CDR3 is 12 amino acids long. The CDR3 spells CATMTAGNTIYF. For the CDR3, the DNA is TGTGCCACCATGACAGCTGGAAACACCATATATTTT.

The chain is built from TRBV18 and TRBJ1-2; no definite D call. V was cut by 3 bases and J by 8 bases, with 10 bases left in between. Looked up from germline, CDR1 is KGHSH and CDR2 is LQKENI. This CDR3 has 12 amino acids. CDR3 loop: CASSPRVGGYTF. The CDR3 nucleotides read TGTGCCAGCTCACCGAGGGTCGGGGGCTACACCTTC.

The CDR3 protein is CASSVDTGPYEQYF. CDR3 nucleotide sequence: TGTGCCAGCAGCGTAGACACGGGACCCTACGAGCAGTACTTC. The chain couples TRBV9 to TRBJ2-7; tentatively, D is TRBD1 or TRBD2 (5 bases each). The CDR3 runs 14 residues. Germline V gene lookup returns CDR1 SGDLS and CDR2 YYNGEE. V was pared by 0 bases and J by 2 bases, with 9 bases between.

The chain couples TRBV30 to TRBJ2-7, with D perhaps being TRBD1 or TRBD2 (6 bases each). The CDR3 loop spans 15 amino acids. Deletions cut 0 bases from V and 6 bases from J, with 18 bases between. CDR1 is GTSNPN, CDR2 SVGIG, per germline (reference sequence). This chain's CDR3 is CAWSVLPGGRGEQYF. The CDR3 DNA follows: TGTGCCTGGAGTGTACTCCCCGGGGGCCGGGGCGAGCAGTACTTC.